The clone carrying this T cell receptor beta chain showed up just once. Its antigen is currently unknown. Libraries were prepared by immunoSEQ multiplex PCR; TCRdb keeps only in-frame clonotypes and omits some of them. This table has around 300,000 clones, approximately 86% appearing once. This entry comes from a study of cytomegalovirus exposure and HLA in healthy donors. For the study at large: In a later analysis, it was reported that the approximately 120 validation repertoires had been produced on the same platform as the 500 to 750 repertoires belonging to the first cohort.

The junction had 12 bases not matched to a gene; V was cut back by 6 bases and J by 4 bases. This CDR3 has 17 amino acids. Germline assignment: CDR1 MRHNA and CDR2 SNTAGT. Study findings and constraints: Researchers counted roughly 150 TCR beta chains as cytomegalovirus-associated. Using the classifier, cytomegalovirus status was reportedly diagnosed with high specificity and sensitivity.

The receptor was isolated from a woman under 30 in good health and CMV-seronegative. Sequencing was done on a sample of PBMCs. This chain connects TRBV6-4 to TRBJ1-2, with 12 nucleotides matching TRBD1. The DNA of the CDR3 is TGTGCCAGCAGGAACCGGGACAGGGGGCGTATGAGCTATGGCTACACCTTC. Its protein is CASRNRDRGRMSYGYTF.